Listed here are 30 T cell receptor beta chains from one sample, sequenced in a study of cytomegalovirus exposure and HLA in healthy donors (dated by TCRdb to the late 2010s). The library was generated by the immunoSEQ multiplex PCR assay. A mixture of 60 forward primers for TCR Vbeta segments and 13 reverse primers for TCR Jbeta segments was used in the multiplex PCR. Sourced from immuneACCESS, this table was stored by TCRdb with only in-frame sequences that have V and J called. A share of the clones is absent; for the studies checked, an unresolved V gene accounts for under half, and the remainder has no known explanation. This sample has 200,000 or so clones in its table, and around 75% of those were observed once. The ten most abundant clones make up less than 7% of the sample. Sequencing was done on a sample of PBMCs. The receptor set was obtained from a man aged 40-49 years in good health and CMV-seropositive.

This clone was detected once. The chain employs TRBV7-9 and TRBJ2-7, with 7 nucleotides matching TRBD1. CDR3 length: 14 residues. Germline trimming cut 1 base from V and 5 bases from J; bases unmatched to any gene: 5. Germline assignment: CDR1 SEHNR and CDR2 FQNEAQ (reference sequence). DNA for the CDR3: TGTGCCAGCAGCTTAGACAGGGGTGTCCACGAGCAGTACTTC. Its translation is CASSLDRGVHEQYF.

The rearrangement joins TRBV7-9 to TRBJ2-3; D gene unclear. The CDR3 runs to 14 residues. Germline-derived CDR1 and CDR2 are SEHNR and FQNEAQ (reference sequence). Trimming took off 3 bases at V and 4 bases at J, with 11 bases between the two ends. Written as DNA, the CDR3 is TGTGCCAGCAGCTTTATTACAGAGTCAGATACGCAGTATTTT. Translation: CASSFITESDTQYF. The full variable domain, rest sourced from reference TRBV7-9 and TRBJ2-3, is DTGVSQNPRHKITKRGQNVTFRCDPISEHNRLYWYRQTLGQGPEFLTYFQNEAQLEKSRLLSDRFSAERPKGSFSTLEIQRTEQGDSAMYLCASSFITESDTQYFGPGTRLTVL.

The table lists this clone with a few counts. This CDR3 is CASSPGAGTGELFF. The CDR3 DNA follows: TGTGCCAGCTCACCAGGGGCTGGCACCGGGGAGCTGTTTTTT. The chain uses TRBV18 and TRBJ2-2, with D possibly matching TRBD1 (5 bases). Trimming removed 2 bases at V and 4 bases at J, with 8 bases between. There are 14 residues in the CDR3. Germline loops: CDR1 KGHSH, CDR2 LQKENI.

The chain combines TRBV7-2 with TRBJ2-1; D is ambiguous. The CDR3 contains 16 residues. With 3 bases removed from V and 4 bases from J, the gap between germline ends came to 16 bases. The germline gives CDR1 SGHTA, CDR2 FQGNSA. Here the CDR3 DNA reads TGTGCCAGCAGCTTCGCAGGCCGTTTGAGATACAATGAGCAGTTCTTC. Residues: CASSFAGRLRYNEQFF.

This chain links TRBV27 with TRBJ1-2; D possibly corresponds to TRBD1 (6 bases). V lost 4 bases and J 6 bases, leaving 12 bases between the germline ends. Germline loops: CDR1 MNHEY, CDR2 SMNVEV (reference sequence). CDR3 size: 13 residues. The CDR3 here is CASSSRTEHGYTF. CDR3 DNA sequence: TGTGCCAGCAGTTCAAGGACAGAACATGGCTACACCTTC.

The chain recombines TRBV19 with TRBJ2-5; 13 positions match TRBD2. The CDR3 totals 19 residues. Losses at the gene ends were 5 bases for V and 7 bases for J; bases not matched to a gene: 19. Germline lookup yields CDR1 LNHDA and CDR2 SQIVND (reference sequence). Here the CDR3 DNA reads TGTGCCAGTAGTCTCGGAGGGATAGGACTAGCGGGGGCCAGCGGGACCCAGTACTTC. Its protein is CASSLGGIGLAGASGTQYF.

V is TRBV7-3 and J is TRBJ2-2; 7 bases are shared with TRBD1. Per the germline V gene, CDR1 is SGHTA and CDR2 is FQGTGA. The CDR3 spans 14 residues. V lost 5 bases to trimming and J lost 7 bases; unmatched junction nucleotides: 7. CDR3 DNA: TGTGCCAGCAGCCGTCTCACAGGGGACGGGGAGCTGTTTTTT. As protein: CASSRLTGDGELFF.

The chain has TRBV13 and TRBJ2-7; 10 nucleotides match TRBD2. The CDR3 has 16 amino acids. The V segment lost 4 bases and the J segment 5 bases; nucleotides outside the gene matches: 11. Per the germline V gene, CDR1 is PRHDT and CDR2 is FYEKMQ (reference sequence). Written as DNA, the CDR3 is TGTGCCAGCAGCTCCGGGAGCGGGGGGGCCGTCGACGAGCAGTACTTC. It yields the protein CASSSGSGGAVDEQYF.

J is TRBJ2-1 and V is TRBV9; possibly TRBD1 for D (8 bases). There are 15 residues in the CDR3. CDR1 and CDR2 from the germline V gene are SGDLS and YYNGEE. With 2 bases removed from V and 3 bases from J, the gap between germline ends came to 12 bases. CDR3 residues: CASSVTGGVYNEQFF. The CDR3 DNA reads as TGTGCCAGCAGCGTCACAGGGGGGGTCTACAATGAGCAGTTCTTC.

The V call is TRBV10-1, the J call TRBJ1-5; D unresolved. This CDR3 region has 13 residues. CDR1 is WNHNN, CDR2 SYGVQD, per germline (reference sequence). The V end lost 2 bases, the J end lost 4 bases, and 6 bases lay between the germline ends. The CDR3 bases are TGCGCCAGCAGTGAGGGCAGAAATCAGCCCCAGCATTTT. Amino acids: CASSEGRNQPQHF.

There are a few counts of this clone. This chain uses TRBV15 with TRBJ2-1, with 7 positions matching TRBD1. CDR3 length: 15 residues. Trimming took 2 bases from V and 3 from J; bases not matched to a gene: 4. Germline values: CDR1 LNHNV, CDR2 YYDKDF (reference sequence). This CDR3 reads CATSRTGAGYNEQFF. The DNA of the CDR3 is TGTGCCACCAGCAGAACAGGGGCTGGCTACAATGAGCAGTTCTTC.

To note about this clone: Other DNA sequences from this sample encode an identical CDR3 as well. This chain uses TRBV30 with TRBJ2-7; possibly TRBD1 for D (5 bases). Germline V gene lookup returns CDR1 GTSNPN and CDR2 SVGIG (reference sequence). V was shortened by 0 bases and J by 2 bases, with 8 bases between the two germline ends. CDR3 length: 13 residues. This chain's CDR3 is CAWSVGAAYEQYF. The CDR3 DNA follows: TGTGCCTGGAGTGTAGGGGCGGCCTACGAGCAGTACTTC. The full variable domain, rest sourced from reference TRBV30 and TRBJ2-7, is SQTIHQWPATLVQPVGSPLSLECTVEGTSNPNLYWYRQAAGRGLQLLFYSVGIGQISSEVPQNLSASRPQDRQFILSSKKLLLSDSGFYLCAWSVGAAYEQYFGPGTRLTVT.

CDR3 protein: CASWGGYQETQYF. The CDR3 DNA sequence: TGTGCCAGCTGGGGGGGCTATCAAGAGACCCAGTACTTC. V and J are TRBV7-8 and TRBJ2-5; perhaps TRBD2 as D (7 bases). The CDR3 is made up of 13 amino acids. From germline, CDR1 is SGHVS and CDR2 FQNEAQ. With 8 bases removed from V and 2 bases from J, the gap between germline ends came to 12 bases.

The chain joins TRBV10-3 to TRBJ2-7; maybe TRBD1 (5 bases). The CDR3 consists of 14 residues. V was shortened by 3 bases and J by 5 bases, with 14 bases between the two germline ends. Germline V gives CDR1 ENHRY, CDR2 SYGVKD. CDR3 bases: TGTGCCATCAGTGACAGGCAGGGTAGAGACGAGCAGTACTTC. Its translation is CAISDRQGRDEQYF.

This chain joins TRBV11-3 and TRBJ2-3, with D unresolved. V was shortened by 1 base and J by 4 bases, with 9 bases between the two germline ends. This CDR3 is 14 amino acids long. The V gene's germline CDR1 is SGHNT and CDR2 YENEEA. CDR3 DNA sequence: TGTGCCAGCAGCTTAGGCCTCGAGGCAGATACGCAGTATTTT. Its translation is CASSLGLEADTQYF.

The gene calls are TRBV7-9 and TRBJ2-7; TRBD1 might be the D (5 bases). Germline V gene lookup returns CDR1 SEHNR and CDR2 FQNEAQ (reference sequence). There are 12 residues in the CDR3. CDR3 in amino acids: CSNSDNSYEQYF. CDR3 DNA sequence: TGTTCCAACTCGGACAATTCCTACGAGCAGTACTTC.

The V gene is TRBV9, the J gene TRBJ2-3; 10 bases line up with TRBD2. Germline loops: CDR1 SGDLS, CDR2 YYNGEE. V lost 3 bases, J lost 6 bases, and 10 bases stayed unmatched. This CDR3 has 16 residues. CDR3 amino acids: CASSGRAGGTPDTQYF. CDR3 in DNA: TGTGCCAGCAGCGGCAGAGCGGGGGGGACCCCCGATACGCAGTATTTT.

V gene TRBV9 combines with J gene TRBJ1-2; 8 bases are shared with TRBD1. CDR3 length: 15 residues. Germline V gene data show CDR1 as SGDLS and CDR2 as YYNGEE. V shed 4 bases and J 2 bases; nucleotides not matched to a gene: 7. CDR3 protein: CASSTERTGNYGYTF. The CDR3 coding sequence is TGTGCCAGCAGCACCGAAAGGACAGGGAACTATGGCTACACCTTC.

The CDR3 nucleotides read TGTGCCAGCACCAGGGGTCGGGGGGCATTCGAGCAGTACTTC. This sequence encodes CASTRGRGAFEQYF. The chain employs TRBV5-6 and TRBJ2-7, with D possibly TRBD2 on 7 matching bases. V lost 6 bases and J 6 bases, leaving 19 bases between the germline ends. The CDR3 is 14 residues long. Germline V gene data show CDR1 as SGHDT and CDR2 as YYEEEE.

This clone was seen a handful of times. This CDR3 reads CASKLVAGSTDTQYF. CDR3 nucleotides: TGTGCCAGCAAGCTTGTAGCGGGTAGCACAGATACGCAGTATTTT. V gene TRBV7-2 combines with J gene TRBJ2-3, with 7 bases that match TRBD2. Losses at the gene ends were 7 bases for V and 0 bases for J; bases not matched to a gene: 7. The germline V gene has CDR1 SGHTA and CDR2 FQGNSA. This CDR3 contains 15 residues.

V gene TRBV5-4 combines with J gene TRBJ2-5; a weak D match, TRBD1 (6 bases). V was trimmed by 4 bases and J by 4 bases, leaving 11 bases between them. Germline V CDR1 and CDR2: SGHNT, YYREEE (reference sequence). The CDR3 runs 13 residues. DNA for the CDR3: TGTGCCAGCAGCCCTACAGGGTCAGAGACCCAGTACTTC. Its protein product is CASSPTGSETQYF. Drawing the rest from reference TRBV5-4 and TRBJ2-5, the complete variable domain is ETGVTQSPTHLIKTRGQQVTLRCSSQSGHNTVSWYQQALGQGPQFIFQYYREEENGRGNFPPRFSGLQFPNYSSELNVNALELDDSALYLCASSPTGSETQYFGPGTRLLVL.

The chain recombines TRBV5-4 with TRBJ1-6; 8 nucleotides agree with TRBD1. The ends lost 4 bases at V and 8 bases at J; junction bases unmatched: 11. The germline V gene encodes CDR1 SGHNT and CDR2 YYREEE (reference sequence). CDR3 length equals 16 residues. The CDR3 DNA is TGTGCCAGCAGCCCACGGCAGACAGGGGAATATTCACCCCTCCACTTT. This gives the protein CASSPRQTGEYSPLHF.

CDR3 region: CASSTTGFEQYF. As DNA, the CDR3 is TGTGCCAGCAGCACTACAGGGTTCGAGCAGTACTTC. The V and J genes are TRBV11-2 and TRBJ2-7, with TRBD1 as a possible D gene (6 bases). Deletions cut 5 bases from V and 6 bases from J, with 11 bases between. Per the germline V gene, CDR1 is SGHAT and CDR2 is FQNNGV. This CDR3 spans 12 amino acids.

The rearrangement links TRBV5-1 to TRBJ2-1, with 9 bases lining up with TRBD1. Trimming removed 4 bases from V and 15 bases from J; junction bases left unmatched: 5. The CDR3 runs to 11 residues. Germline V gene sequence: CDR1 SGHRS, CDR2 YFSETQ. CDR3 bases: TGCGCCAGCAGCGGACAGGGGAAATGGTTCTTC. Encoded protein: CASSGQGKWFF.

This chain connects TRBV6-5 to TRBJ1-4; D possibly corresponds to TRBD1 (6 bases). The germline gives CDR1 MNHEY, CDR2 SVGAGI. V lost 4 bases to trimming and J lost 7 bases, with 19 bases between them. The CDR3 extends over 16 amino acids. The CDR3 loop reads CASSLSTGLGGEKLFF. The DNA for the CDR3 is TGTGCCAGCAGTTTGTCGACAGGTCTAGGCGGTGAAAAACTGTTTTTT.

A few counts support this clone. V and J are TRBV7-2 and TRBJ1-2; D is possibly TRBD1 (6 bases). Trimming cost V 0 bases and J 6 bases, with 14 bases left between them. Germline V lookup: CDR1 SGHTA, CDR2 FQGNSA. This CDR3 is 15 amino acids long. This chain's CDR3 is CASSLAPGEQDGYTF. For the CDR3, the DNA is TGTGCCAGCAGCTTAGCCCCAGGGGAGCAGGATGGCTACACCTTC.

The chain recombines TRBV4-1 with TRBJ1-1; no clear D. The CDR3 contains 16 residues. Between the trimmed V and J ends, which lost 2 bases and 5 bases, there was a span of 18 bases. Germline loops: CDR1 MGHRA, CDR2 YSYEKL. CDR3 bases: TGCGCCAGCAGCCAACTCCCAGATCCCGTCGGGACTGAAGCTTTCTTT. It yields the protein CASSQLPDPVGTEAFF.

The V call is TRBV5-1, the J call TRBJ1-4; TRBD1 aligns across 11 bases. Trimming removed 4 bases from V and 9 bases from J; junction bases left unmatched: 14. The CDR3 contains 17 residues. Germline loops: CDR1 SGHRS, CDR2 YFSETQ. CDR3 sequence: CASSHGQGAYLMKKLFF. CDR3 in DNA: TGCGCCAGCAGCCACGGACAGGGGGCATACCTAATGAAAAAACTGTTTTTT.

The rearrangement joins TRBV9 to TRBJ1-6; 7 nucleotides match TRBD1. The V and J ends lost 5 bases and 3 bases, in that order; junction bases with no gene match: 11. The CDR3 consists of 17 residues. CDR1 is SGDLS, CDR2 YYNGEE, per germline. CDR3 sequence: CASSQTGITSYNSPLHF. In nucleotides, the CDR3 is TGTGCCAGCAGTCAGACAGGGATCACAAGCTATAATTCACCCCTCCACTTT.

This clone was counted a few times. The chain recombines TRBV9 with TRBJ1-5; TRBD1 aligns across 7 bases. V shed 3 bases, J shed 0 bases, and the junction held 6 bases outside the gene matches. Germline CDR1 reads SGDLS; CDR2 reads YYNGEE. CDR3 length: 16 residues. The CDR3 bases are TGTGCCAGCAGCGAGGGACAGAAGCATAGCAATCAGCCCCAGCATTTT. It yields the protein CASSEGQKHSNQPQHF.